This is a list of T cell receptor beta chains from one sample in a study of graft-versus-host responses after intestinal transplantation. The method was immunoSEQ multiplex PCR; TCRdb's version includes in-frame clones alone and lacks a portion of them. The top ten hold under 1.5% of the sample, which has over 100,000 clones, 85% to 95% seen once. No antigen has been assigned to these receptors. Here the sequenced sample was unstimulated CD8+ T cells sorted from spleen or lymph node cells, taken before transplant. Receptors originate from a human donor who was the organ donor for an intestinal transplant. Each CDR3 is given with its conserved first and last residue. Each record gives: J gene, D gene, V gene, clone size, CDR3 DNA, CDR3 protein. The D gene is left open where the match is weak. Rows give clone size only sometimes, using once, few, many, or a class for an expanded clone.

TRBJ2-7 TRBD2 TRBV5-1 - TGCGCCAGCAGCTGGCTAGCGGGACGGTCCTACGAGCAGTACTTC CASSWLAGRSYEQYF
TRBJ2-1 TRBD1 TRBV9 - TGTGCCAGCAGCGCCGACGACAGGGCGTACAATGAGCAGTTCTTC CASSADDRAYNEQFF
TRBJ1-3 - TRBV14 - TGTGCCAGCAGCCAAGGTTCACAGGGAAAGAGAAACACCATATATTTT CASSQGSQGKRNTIYF
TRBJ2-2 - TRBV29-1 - TGCAGCGTTGAAGGGACTTCCAACACCGGGGAGCTGTTTTTT CSVEGTSNTGELFF
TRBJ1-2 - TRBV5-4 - TGTGCCAGCAGCTCGCTCACTTATGGCTACACCTTC CASSSLTYGYTF
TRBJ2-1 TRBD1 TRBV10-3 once TGTGCCATTCTTAGGACGGGACAGGTCTACAATGAGCAGTTCTTC CAILRTGQVYNEQFF
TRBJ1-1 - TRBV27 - TGTGCCAGCAGTTCGGGGCAGGGAGACTCTGAAGCTTTCTTT CASSSGQGDSEAFF
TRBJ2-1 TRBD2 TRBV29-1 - TGCAGCGTTGACGGGGGACTAGCCCTAGATAAGAGCTCCTACAATGAGCAGTTCTTC CSVDGGLALDKSSYNEQFF
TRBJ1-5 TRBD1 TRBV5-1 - TGCGCCAGCAGCTTAGTCCCTACAGGGGATCGGAATCAGCCCCAGCATTTT CASSLVPTGDRNQPQHF
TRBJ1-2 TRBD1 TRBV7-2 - TGTGCCAGCAGCTTGGGGACAGCGGCCTATGGCTACACCTTC CASSLGTAAYGYTF
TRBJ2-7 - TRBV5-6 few TGTGCCAGCAGCTTGTCTCCGGGACTGGCGGCCTACGAGCAGTACTTC CASSLSPGLAAYEQYF
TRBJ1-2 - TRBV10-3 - TGTGCCATCAGTGAGCGCCCGGGCAGTTGGGATGGCTACACCTTC CAISERPGSWDGYTF
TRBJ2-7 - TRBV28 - TGTGCCAGCGGGGGGGGCTACTACGAGCAGTACTTC CASGGGYYEQYF
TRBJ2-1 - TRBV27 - TGTGCCAGCAGTGTCCTAGGTGGTGAGCAGTTCTTC CASSVLGGEQFF